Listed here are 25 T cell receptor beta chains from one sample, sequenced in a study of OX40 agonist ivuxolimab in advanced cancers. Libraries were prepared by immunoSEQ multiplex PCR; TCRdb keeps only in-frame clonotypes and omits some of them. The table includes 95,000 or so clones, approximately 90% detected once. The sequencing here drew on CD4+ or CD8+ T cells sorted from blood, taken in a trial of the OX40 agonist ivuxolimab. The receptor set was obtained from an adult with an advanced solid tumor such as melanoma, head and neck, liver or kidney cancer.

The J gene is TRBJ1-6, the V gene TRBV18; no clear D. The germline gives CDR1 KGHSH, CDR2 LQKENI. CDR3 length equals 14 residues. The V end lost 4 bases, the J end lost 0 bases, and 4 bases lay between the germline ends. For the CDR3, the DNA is TGTGCCAGCTCACTGAGCTCCTATAATTCACCCCTCCACTTT. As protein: CASSLSSYNSPLHF.

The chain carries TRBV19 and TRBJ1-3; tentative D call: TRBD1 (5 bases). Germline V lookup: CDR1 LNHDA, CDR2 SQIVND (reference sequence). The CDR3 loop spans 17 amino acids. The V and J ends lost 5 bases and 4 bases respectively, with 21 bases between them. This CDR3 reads CASSLPGAMRDGNTIYF. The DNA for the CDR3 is TGTGCCAGTAGTCTGCCTGGTGCCATGAGGGACGGAAACACCATATATTTT. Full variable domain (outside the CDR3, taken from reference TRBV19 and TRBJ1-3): DGGITQSPKYLFRKEGQNVTLSCEQNLNHDAMYWYRQDPGQGLRLIYYSQIVNDFQKGDIAEGYSVSREKKESFPLTVTSAQKNPTAFYLCASSLPGAMRDGNTIYFGEGSWLTVV.

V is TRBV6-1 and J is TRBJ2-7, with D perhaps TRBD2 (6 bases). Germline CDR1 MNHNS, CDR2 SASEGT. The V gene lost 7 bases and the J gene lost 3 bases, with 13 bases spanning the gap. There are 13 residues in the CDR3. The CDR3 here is CASTHSGLYEQYF. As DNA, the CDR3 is TGTGCCAGCACCCATAGCGGTCTCTACGAGCAGTACTTC.

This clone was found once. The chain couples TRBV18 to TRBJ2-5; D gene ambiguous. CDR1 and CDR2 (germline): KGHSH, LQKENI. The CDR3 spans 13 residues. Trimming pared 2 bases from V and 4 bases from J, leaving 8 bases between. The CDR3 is CASSPMVGETQYF. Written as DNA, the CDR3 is TGTGCCAGCTCACCAATGGTAGGAGAGACCCAGTACTTC.

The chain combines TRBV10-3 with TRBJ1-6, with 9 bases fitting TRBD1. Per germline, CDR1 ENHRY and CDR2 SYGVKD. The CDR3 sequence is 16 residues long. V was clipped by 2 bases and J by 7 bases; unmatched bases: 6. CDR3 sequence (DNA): TGTGCCATCAGTGAGCCGGGACAGGGAAGAAATTCACCCCTCCACTTT. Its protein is CAISEPGQGRNSPLHF.

For the CDR3, the DNA is TGTGCCAGCAGTGAAGCGGCGTGGCTCGCTGGAAACACCATATATTTT. This sequence encodes CASSEAAWLAGNTIYF. V gene TRBV6-1 combines with J gene TRBJ1-3; D not certain. In germline, CDR1 is MNHNS, CDR2 SASEGT. This CDR3 spans 16 amino acids. V was shortened by 0 bases and J by 2 bases, with 11 bases between the two germline ends.

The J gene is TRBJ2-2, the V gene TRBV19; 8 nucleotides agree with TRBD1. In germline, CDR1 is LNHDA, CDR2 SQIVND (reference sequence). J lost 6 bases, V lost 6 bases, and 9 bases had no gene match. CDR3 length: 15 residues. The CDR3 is CASSLLAGGAGELFF. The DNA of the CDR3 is TGTGCCAGTAGCCTTCTCGCAGGGGGCGCCGGGGAGCTGTTTTTT.

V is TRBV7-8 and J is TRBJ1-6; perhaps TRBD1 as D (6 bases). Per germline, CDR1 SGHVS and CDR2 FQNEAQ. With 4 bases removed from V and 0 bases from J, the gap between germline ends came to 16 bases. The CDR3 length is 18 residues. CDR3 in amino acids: CASSSRQATGSYNSPLHF. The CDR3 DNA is TGTGCCAGCAGCTCGCGACAGGCTACAGGCTCCTATAATTCACCCCTCCACTTT.

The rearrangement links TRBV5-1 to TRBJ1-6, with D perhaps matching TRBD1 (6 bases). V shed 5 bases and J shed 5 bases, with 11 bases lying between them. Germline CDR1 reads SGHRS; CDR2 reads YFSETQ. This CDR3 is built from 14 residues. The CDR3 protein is CASRTGPDNSPLHF. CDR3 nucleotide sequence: TGCGCCAGCAGAACAGGGCCGGATAATTCACCCCTCCACTTT.

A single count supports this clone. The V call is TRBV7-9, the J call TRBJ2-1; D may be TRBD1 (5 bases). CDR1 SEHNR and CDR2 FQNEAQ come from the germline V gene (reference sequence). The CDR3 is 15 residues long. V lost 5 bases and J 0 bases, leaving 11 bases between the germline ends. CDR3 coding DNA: TGTGCCAGCAGCGTCGCAGGGCCCTCCTACAATGAGCAGTTCTTC. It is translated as CASSVAGPSYNEQFF.

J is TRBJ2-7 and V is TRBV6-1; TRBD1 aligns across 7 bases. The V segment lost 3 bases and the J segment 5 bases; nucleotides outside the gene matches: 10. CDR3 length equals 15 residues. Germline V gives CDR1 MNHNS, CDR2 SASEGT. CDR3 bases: TGTGCCAGCAGTGACCCGGGACAGACAGACCACGAGCAGTACTTC. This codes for CASSDPGQTDHEQYF.

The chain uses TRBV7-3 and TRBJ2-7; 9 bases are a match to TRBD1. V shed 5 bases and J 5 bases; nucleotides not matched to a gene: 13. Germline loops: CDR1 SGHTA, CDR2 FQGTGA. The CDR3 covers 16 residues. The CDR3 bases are TGTGCCAGCAGCCAAAATAATGGACAGGGGAGCCACGAGCAGTACTTC. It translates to CASSQNNGQGSHEQYF.

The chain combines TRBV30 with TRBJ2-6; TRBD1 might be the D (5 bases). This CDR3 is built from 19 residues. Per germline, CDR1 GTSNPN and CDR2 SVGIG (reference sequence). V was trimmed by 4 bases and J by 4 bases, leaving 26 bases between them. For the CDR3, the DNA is TGTGCCTGGAAGCCGAGTAGGGGCCACATGGCGAGAGGGGCCAACGTCCTGACTTTC. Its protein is CAWKPSRGHMARGANVLTF. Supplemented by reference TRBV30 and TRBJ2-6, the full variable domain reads SQTIHQWPATLVQPVGSPLSLECTVEGTSNPNLYWYRQAAGRGLQLLFYSVGIGQISSEVPQNLSASRPQDRQFILSSKKLLLSDSGFYLCAWKPSRGHMARGANVLTFGAGSRLTVL.

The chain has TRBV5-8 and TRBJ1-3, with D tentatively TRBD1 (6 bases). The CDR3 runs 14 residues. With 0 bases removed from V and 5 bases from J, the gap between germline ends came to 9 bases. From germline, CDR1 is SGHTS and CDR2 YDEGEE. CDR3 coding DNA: TGTGCCAGCAGCTTGGGGGACACCAGAAACACCATATATTTT. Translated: CASSLGDTRNTIYF.

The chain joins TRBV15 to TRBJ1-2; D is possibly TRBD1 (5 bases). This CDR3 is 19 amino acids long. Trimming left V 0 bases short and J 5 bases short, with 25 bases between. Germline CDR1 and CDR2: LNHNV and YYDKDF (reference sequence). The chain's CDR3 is CATSRDGRVGTPVEYGYTF. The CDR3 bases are TGTGCCACCAGCAGAGATGGGCGAGTTGGGACCCCCGTTGAATATGGCTACACCTTC.

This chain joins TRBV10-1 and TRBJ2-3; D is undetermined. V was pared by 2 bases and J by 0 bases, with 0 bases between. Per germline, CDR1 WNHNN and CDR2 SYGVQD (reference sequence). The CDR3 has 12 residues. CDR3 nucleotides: TGCGCCAGCAGTGAGAGCACAGATACGCAGTATTTT. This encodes CASSESTDTQYF.

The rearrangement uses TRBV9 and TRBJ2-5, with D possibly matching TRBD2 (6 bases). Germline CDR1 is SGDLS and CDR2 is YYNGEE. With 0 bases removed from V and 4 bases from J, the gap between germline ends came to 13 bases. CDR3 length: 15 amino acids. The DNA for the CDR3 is TGTGCCAGCAGCGTAGATTTCACGGGGGTAGAGACCCAGTACTTC. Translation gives CASSVDFTGVETQYF.

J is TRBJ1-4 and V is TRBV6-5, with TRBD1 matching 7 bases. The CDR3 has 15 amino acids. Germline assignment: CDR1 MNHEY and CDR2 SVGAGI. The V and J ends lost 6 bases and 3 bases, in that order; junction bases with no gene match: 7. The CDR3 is CASSFTTGSNEKLFF. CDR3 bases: TGTGCCAGCAGCTTCACGACAGGGTCTAATGAAAAACTGTTTTTT.

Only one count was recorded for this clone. The CDR3, as DNA: TGTGCCAGTAGTATAGACAGGGACACTGAAGCTTTCTTT. Translated: CASSIDRDTEAFF. V and J are TRBV19 and TRBJ1-1; possibly TRBD1 for D (5 bases). The length of the CDR3 is 13 residues. Germline CDR1 LNHDA, CDR2 SQIVND (reference sequence). Trimming took off 0 bases at V and 3 bases at J, with 5 bases between the two ends.

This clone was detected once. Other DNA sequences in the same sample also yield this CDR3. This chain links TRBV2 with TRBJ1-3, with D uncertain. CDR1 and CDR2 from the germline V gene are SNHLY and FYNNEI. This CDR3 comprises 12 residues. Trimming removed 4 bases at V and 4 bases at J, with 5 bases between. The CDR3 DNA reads TGTGCCAGCAGTGTGGAAGGAAACACCATATATTTT. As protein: CASSVEGNTIYF.

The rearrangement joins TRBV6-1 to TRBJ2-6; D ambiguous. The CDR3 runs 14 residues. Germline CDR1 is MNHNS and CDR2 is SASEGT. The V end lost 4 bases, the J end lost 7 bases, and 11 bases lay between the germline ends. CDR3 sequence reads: CASSGSSDANVLTF. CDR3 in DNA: TGTGCCAGCAGTGGGAGCTCTGATGCCAACGTCCTGACTTTC.

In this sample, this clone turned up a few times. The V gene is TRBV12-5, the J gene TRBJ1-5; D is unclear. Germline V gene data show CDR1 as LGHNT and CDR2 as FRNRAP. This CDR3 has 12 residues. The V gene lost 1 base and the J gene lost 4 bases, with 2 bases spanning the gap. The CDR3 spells CASGLGNQPQHF. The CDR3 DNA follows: TGTGCTAGTGGTTTGGGGAATCAGCCCCAGCATTTT.

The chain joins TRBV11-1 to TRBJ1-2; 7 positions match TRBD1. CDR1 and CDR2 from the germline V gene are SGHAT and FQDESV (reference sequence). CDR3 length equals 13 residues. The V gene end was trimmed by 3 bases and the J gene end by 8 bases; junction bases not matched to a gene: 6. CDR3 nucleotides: TGTGCCAGCAGCTTTGGGACAGCATTGGGCTACACCTTC. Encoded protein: CASSFGTALGYTF.

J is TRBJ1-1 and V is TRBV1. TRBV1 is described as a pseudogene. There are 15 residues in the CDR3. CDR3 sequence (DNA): TGCACCAGCAGCCAAGATCCAGAGGATAGCACTGAAGCTTTCTTT. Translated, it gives CTSSQDPEDSTEAFF.

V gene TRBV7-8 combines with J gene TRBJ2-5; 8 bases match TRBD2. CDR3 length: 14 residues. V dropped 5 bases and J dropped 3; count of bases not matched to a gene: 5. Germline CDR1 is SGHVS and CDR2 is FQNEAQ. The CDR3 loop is CASSQRGSKETQYF. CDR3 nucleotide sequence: TGTGCCAGCAGCCAGCGGGGGAGTAAAGAGACCCAGTACTTC.